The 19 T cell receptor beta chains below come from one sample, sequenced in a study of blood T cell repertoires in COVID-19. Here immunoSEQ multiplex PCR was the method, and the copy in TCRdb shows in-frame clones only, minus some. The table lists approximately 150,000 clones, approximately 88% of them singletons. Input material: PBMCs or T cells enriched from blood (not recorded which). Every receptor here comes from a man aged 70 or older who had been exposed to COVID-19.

The CDR3 DNA sequence: TGTGCCAGCAGCCAAGGACTAGCGGGCGGGCAAGAGACCCAGTACTTC. Its protein product is CASSQGLAGGQETQYF. The V gene is TRBV7-9, the J gene TRBJ2-5; 11 bases fit TRBD2. Germline V gives CDR1 SEHNR, CDR2 FQNEAQ (reference sequence). The V and J ends lost 5 bases and 2 bases, in that order; junction bases with no gene match: 7. This CDR3 is 16 amino acids long.

The CDR3: CASSLTGGLDSYEQYF. CDR3 sequence (DNA): TGCGCCAGCAGCTTGACAGGGGGCCTTGACTCCTACGAGCAGTACTTC. The chain combines TRBV5-1 with TRBJ2-7, with 9 bases matching TRBD1. The V gene end was trimmed by 1 base and the J gene end by 0 bases; junction bases not matched to a gene: 5. Germline CDR1 is SGHRS and CDR2 is YFSETQ. This CDR3 spans 16 amino acids. Supplemented by reference TRBV5-1 and TRBJ2-7, the full variable domain reads KAGVTQTPRYLIKTRGQQVTLSCSPISGHRSVSWYQQTPGQGLQFLFEYFSETQRNKGNFPGRFSGRQFSNSRSEMNVSTLELGDSALYLCASSLTGGLDSYEQYFGPGTRLTVT.

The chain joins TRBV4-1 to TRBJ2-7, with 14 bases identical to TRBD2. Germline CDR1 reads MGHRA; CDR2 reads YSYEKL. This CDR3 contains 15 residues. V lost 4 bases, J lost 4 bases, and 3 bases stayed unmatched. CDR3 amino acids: CASSRGLAGVYEQYF. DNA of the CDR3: TGCGCCAGCAGCCGGGGACTAGCGGGGGTTTACGAGCAGTACTTC.

The DNA for the CDR3 is TGTGCCAGCAGCCAAGCGACAGCGACTGAAGCTTTCTTT. Translating gives CASSQATATEAFF. The chain couples TRBV3-1 (or the pseudogene TRBV3-2) to TRBJ1-1; possible D gene TRBD1, 5 bases. CDR1 is LGHDT and CDR2 is YNNKEL in the germline V gene (reference sequence). This CDR3 is built from 13 residues. Trimming removed 1 base from V and 5 bases from J, with 8 bases in between.

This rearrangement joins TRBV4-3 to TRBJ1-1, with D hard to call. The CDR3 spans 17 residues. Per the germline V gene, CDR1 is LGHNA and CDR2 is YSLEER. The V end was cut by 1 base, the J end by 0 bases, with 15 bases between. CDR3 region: CASSQASQGLVNTEAFF. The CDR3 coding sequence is TGCGCCAGCAGCCAAGCTAGCCAAGGACTGGTGAACACTGAAGCTTTCTTT.

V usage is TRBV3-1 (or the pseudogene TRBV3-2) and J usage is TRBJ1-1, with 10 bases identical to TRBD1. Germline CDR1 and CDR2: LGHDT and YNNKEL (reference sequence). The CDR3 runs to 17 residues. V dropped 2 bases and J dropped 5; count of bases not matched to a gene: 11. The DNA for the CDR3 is TGTGCCAGCAGCCAATTGGGACAGGGGAGTCTGAGGACTGAAGCTTTCTTT. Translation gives CASSQLGQGSLRTEAFF.

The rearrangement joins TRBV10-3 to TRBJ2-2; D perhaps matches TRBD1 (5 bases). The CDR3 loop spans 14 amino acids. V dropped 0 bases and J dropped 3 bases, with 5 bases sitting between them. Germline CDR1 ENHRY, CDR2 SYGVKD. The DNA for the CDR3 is TGTGCCATCAGTGAGTCACAGGACACCGGGGAGCTGTTTTTT. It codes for CAISESQDTGELFF.

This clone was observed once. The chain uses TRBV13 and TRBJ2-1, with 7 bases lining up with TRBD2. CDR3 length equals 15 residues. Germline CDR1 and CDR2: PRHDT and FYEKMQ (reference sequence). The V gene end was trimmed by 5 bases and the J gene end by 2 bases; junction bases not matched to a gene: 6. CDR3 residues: CASSGGGNPYNEQFF. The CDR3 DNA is TGTGCCAGCAGCGGGGGGGGGAACCCCTACAATGAGCAGTTCTTC.

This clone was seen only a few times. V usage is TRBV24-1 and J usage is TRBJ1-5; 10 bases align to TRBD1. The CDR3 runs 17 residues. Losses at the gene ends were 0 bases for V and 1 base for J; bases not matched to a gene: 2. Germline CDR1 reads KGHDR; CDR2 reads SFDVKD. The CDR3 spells CATSDLRTGGSNQPQHF. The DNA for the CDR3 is TGTGCCACCAGTGATTTGCGGACAGGGGGAAGCAATCAGCCCCAGCATTTT.

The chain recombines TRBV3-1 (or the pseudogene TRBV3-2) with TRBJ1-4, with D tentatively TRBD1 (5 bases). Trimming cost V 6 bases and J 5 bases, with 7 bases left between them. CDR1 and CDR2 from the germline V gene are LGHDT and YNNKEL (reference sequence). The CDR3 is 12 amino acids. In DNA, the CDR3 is TGTGCCAGCAGGGGGGGGAATGAAAAACTGTTTTTT. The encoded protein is CASRGGNEKLFF.

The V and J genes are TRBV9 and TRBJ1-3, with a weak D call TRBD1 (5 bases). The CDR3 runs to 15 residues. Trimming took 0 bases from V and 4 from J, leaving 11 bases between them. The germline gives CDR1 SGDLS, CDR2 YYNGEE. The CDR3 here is CASSVGQGSGNTIYF. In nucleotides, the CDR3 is TGTGCCAGCAGCGTAGGTCAGGGTTCCGGAAACACCATATATTTT.

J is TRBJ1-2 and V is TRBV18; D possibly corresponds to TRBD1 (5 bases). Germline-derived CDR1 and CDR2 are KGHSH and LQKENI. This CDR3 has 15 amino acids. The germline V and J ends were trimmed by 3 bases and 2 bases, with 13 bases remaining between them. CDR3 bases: TGTGCCAGCTCACCTGGGGCTTCGGCGAACTATGGCTACACCTTC. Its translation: CASSPGASANYGYTF.

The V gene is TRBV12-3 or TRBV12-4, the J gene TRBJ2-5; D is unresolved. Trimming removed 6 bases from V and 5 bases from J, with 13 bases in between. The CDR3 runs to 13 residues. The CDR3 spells CASSPRSGETQYF. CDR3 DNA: TGTGCCAGCAGCCCCCGTTCCGGGGAGACCCAGTACTTC.

CDR3 sequence reads: CASSLLGGTQYF. The CDR3 DNA sequence: TGTGCCAGCAGTTTACTCGGCGGTACGCAGTATTTT. The rearrangement uses TRBV27 and TRBJ2-3; D not resolved. The CDR3 is 12 residues long. With 2 bases removed from V and 8 bases from J, the gap between germline ends came to 8 bases. Looked up from germline, CDR1 is MNHEY and CDR2 is SMNVEV (reference sequence).

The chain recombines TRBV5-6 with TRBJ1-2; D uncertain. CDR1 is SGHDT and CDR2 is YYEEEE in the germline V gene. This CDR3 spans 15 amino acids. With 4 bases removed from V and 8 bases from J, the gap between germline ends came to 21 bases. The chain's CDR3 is CASSRRLTAIQGYTF. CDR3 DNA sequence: TGTGCCAGCAGCCGACGTTTAACAGCAATTCAGGGCTACACCTTC.

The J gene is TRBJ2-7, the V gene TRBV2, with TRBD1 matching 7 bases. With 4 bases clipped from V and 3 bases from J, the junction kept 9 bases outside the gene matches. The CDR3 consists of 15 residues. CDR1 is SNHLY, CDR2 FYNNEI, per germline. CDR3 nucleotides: TGTGCCAGCAGTGGTAAAGGGACAGCCCTCTACGAGCAGTACTTC. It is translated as CASSGKGTALYEQYF.

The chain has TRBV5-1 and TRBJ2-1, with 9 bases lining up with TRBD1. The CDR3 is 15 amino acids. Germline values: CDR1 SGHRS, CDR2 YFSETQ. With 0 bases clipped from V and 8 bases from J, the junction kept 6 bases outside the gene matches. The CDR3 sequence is CASSLERTGVDEQFF. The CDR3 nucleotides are TGCGCCAGCAGCTTGGAGCGGACAGGGGTCGATGAGCAGTTCTTC.

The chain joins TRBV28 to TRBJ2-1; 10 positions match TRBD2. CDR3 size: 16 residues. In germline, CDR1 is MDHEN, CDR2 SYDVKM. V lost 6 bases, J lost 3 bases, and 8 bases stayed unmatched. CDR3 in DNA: TGTGCCAGCAGCCCGATAGGACTAGCGGTCTACAATGAGCAGTTCTTC. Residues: CASSPIGLAVYNEQFF.

The CDR3 loop reads CASSEPTGSTYEQYF. CDR3 nucleotide sequence: TGTGCCAGCAGTGAGCCGACAGGGTCTACCTACGAGCAGTACTTC. The chain couples TRBV25-1 to TRBJ2-7, with 7 bases lining up with TRBD1. The CDR3 spans 15 residues. V gave up 3 bases and J gave up 2 bases; unmatched junction bases: 7. CDR1 and CDR2 from the germline V gene are MGHDK and SYGVNS.